These 5 T cell receptor beta chains were sequenced from one sample in a study of T cells in Graves' hyperthyroidism and ophthalmopathy. TCR beta CDR3 regions were amplified from RNA. TCR CDR3 underwent first-round RT-PCR with the HTBI primer set. MiXCR, run by TCRdb on the multiplex PCR reads, gives a single entry per CDR3 protein. The table has around 400,000 distinct CDR3 sequences, over 10% seen once. Sequenced material: blood. Receptors were obtained from a woman between 18 and 29 years old with Graves' hyperthyroidism.

The sample holds many counts of this clonotype. This chain links TRBV27 with TRBJ2-7; D possibly matches TRBD1 or TRBD2 (6 bases each). This CDR3 is built from 12 residues. With 6 bases removed from V and 6 bases from J, the gap between germline ends came to 12 bases. The germline V gene has CDR1 MNHEY and CDR2 SMNVEV (reference sequence). This CDR3 reads CASSPRGREQYF. The CDR3 DNA follows: TGTGCCAGCAGCCCCCGGGGGCGCGAGCAGTACTTC.

The chain is built from TRBV7-2 and TRBJ1-4, with TRBD1 identical over 8 bases. The V gene end was trimmed by 5 bases and the J gene end by 0 bases; junction bases not matched to a gene: 5. This CDR3 contains 16 residues. Germline V lookup: CDR1 SGHTA, CDR2 FQGNSA. The CDR3 DNA sequence: TGTGCCAGCAGCCTACAGGGGGGGTCAACTAATGAAAAACTGTTTTTT. Its translation is CASSLQGGSTNEKLFF.

The rearrangement uses TRBV7-9 and TRBJ1-1; possibly TRBD1 for D (5 bases). The CDR3 spans 14 residues. From germline, CDR1 is SEHNR and CDR2 FQNEAQ (reference sequence). V dropped 1 base and J dropped 6 bases, with 12 bases sitting between them. CDR3 sequence: CASSLGEGYPEAFF. The CDR3, as DNA: TGTGCCAGCAGCTTAGGGGAGGGGTACCCTGAAGCTTTCTTT.

In this sample, this clonotype turned up many times. This sequence joins TRBV11-2 and TRBJ2-1, with D tentatively TRBD2 (5 bases). The CDR3 has 14 amino acids. Germline loops: CDR1 SGHAT, CDR2 FQNNGV. V was pared by 1 base and J by 8 bases, with 12 bases between. The CDR3 reads CASSLALVVDEQFF. For the CDR3, the DNA is TGTGCCAGCAGCTTAGCACTAGTGGTCGATGAGCAGTTCTTC.

This clonotype was counted many times. This sequence joins TRBV5-6 and TRBJ1-5; weak D call: TRBD1 (6 bases). The CDR3 loop spans 17 amino acids. V was trimmed by 3 bases and J by 0 bases, leaving 16 bases between them. Germline V gene sequence: CDR1 SGHDT, CDR2 YYEEEE. CDR3 residues: CASSSTRTVNSNQPQHF. Written as DNA, the CDR3 is TGTGCCAGCAGCTCAACCCGGACAGTTAATAGCAATCAGCCCCAGCATTTT. Filled out from reference TRBV5-6 and TRBJ1-5, the complete variable domain reads DAGVTQSPTHLIKTRGQQVTLRCSPKSGHDTVSWYQQALGQGPQFIFQYYEEEERQRGNFPDRFSGHQFPNYSSELNVNALLLGDSALYLCASSSTRTVNSNQPQHFGDGTRLSIL.